Listed below are T cell receptor beta chains from one sample, sequenced in a study of shared clonotypes between healthy human individuals. The method was immunoSEQ multiplex PCR; TCRdb's version includes in-frame clones alone and lacks a portion of them. The table includes hundreds of thousands of clones, 97% detected once. The sample taken for sequencing was naive CD4+ T cells sorted from blood. These receptor sequences come from a woman in her twenties or thirties in good health. Each CDR3 is given with its conserved first and last residue. A D gene is named only where the DNA matches it firmly. The size of a clone is reported for some rows only, either as once, few or many, or as a class for expanded clones.

cdr3_nt	cdr3_aa	clone_size	v_call	d_call	j_call
TGTGCCAGCAGTGAAATACTTGGGGGTCAGCCCCAGCATTTT	CASSEILGGQPQHF	once	TRBV2	.	TRBJ1-5
TGTGCCAGCAGTTACTCGGGGACAGGAGTAGTAGCAGCTTTCTTT	CASSYSGTGVVAAFF	.	TRBV6-5	TRBD1	TRBJ1-1
TGTGCCAGCAGTTTACATCCGGTTCTAGCGGGAGGAAATGAGCAGTTCTTC	CASSLHPVLAGGNEQFF	.	TRBV28	TRBD2	TRBJ2-1
TGTGCCAGCAGTGCCCCTAGCGGGGATGCCTGGGGCATTCAGTACTTC	CASSAPSGDAWGIQYF	.	TRBV25-1	TRBD2	TRBJ2-4
TGCGCCAGCAGCAGAGGACAGGGTGGGAACACTGAAGCTTTCTTT	CASSRGQGGNTEAFF	once	TRBV5-1	TRBD1	TRBJ1-1
TGTGCCAGCAGTTGGGGCGGGGCAGGGGGTAATTCACCCCTCCACTTT	CASSWGGAGGNSPLHF	.	TRBV27	TRBD1	TRBJ1-6
TGCAGCGTCCTCGGGCCCGAAGAGACCCAGTACTTC	CSVLGPEETQYF	.	TRBV29-1	.	TRBJ2-5
TGTGCCAGCAGCCCGAGAAGGGCTCTTTATCTGGACAATGAGCAGTTCTTC	CASSPRRALYLDNEQFF	.	TRBV14	.	TRBJ2-1
TGCGCCAGCAGTCTTATTACGGGGACTGGTAATTCACCCCTCCACTTT	CASSLITGTGNSPLHF	once	TRBV4-1	.	TRBJ1-6
TGTGCCAGCAGCAGGGGCTACGAGCAGTACTTC	CASSRGYEQYF	.	TRBV13	.	TRBJ2-7